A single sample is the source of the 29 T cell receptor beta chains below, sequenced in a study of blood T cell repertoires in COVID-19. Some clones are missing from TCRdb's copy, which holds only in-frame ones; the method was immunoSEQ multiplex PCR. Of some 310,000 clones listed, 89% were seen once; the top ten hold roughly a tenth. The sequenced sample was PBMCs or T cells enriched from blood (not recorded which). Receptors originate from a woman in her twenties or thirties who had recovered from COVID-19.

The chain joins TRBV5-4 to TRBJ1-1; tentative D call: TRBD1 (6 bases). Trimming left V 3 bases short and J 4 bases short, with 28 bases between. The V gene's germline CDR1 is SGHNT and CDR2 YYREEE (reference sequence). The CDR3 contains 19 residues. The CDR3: CASSYPIGGAHPSSTEAFF. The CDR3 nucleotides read TGTGCCAGCAGCTACCCCATAGGGGGGGCGCACCCTAGTTCCACTGAAGCTTTCTTT.

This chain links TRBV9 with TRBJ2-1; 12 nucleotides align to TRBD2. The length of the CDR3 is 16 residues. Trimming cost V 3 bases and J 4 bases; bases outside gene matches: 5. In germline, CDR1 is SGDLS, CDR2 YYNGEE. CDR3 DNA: TGTGCCAGCAGCGGAGCTAGCGGGGGGGATTACAATGAGCAGTTCTTC. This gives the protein CASSGASGGDYNEQFF.

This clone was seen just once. This chain's CDR3 is CASSWSGQLYEQYF. CDR3 nucleotide sequence: TGCGCCAGCAGCTGGTCGGGACAGCTCTACGAGCAGTACTTC. The chain carries TRBV5-1 and TRBJ2-7, with 7 bases aligning to TRBD1. The J segment lost 3 bases and the V segment lost 3 bases, leaving 6 bases of the junction unmatched. Germline V CDR1 and CDR2: SGHRS, YFSETQ. The CDR3 runs to 14 residues. Drawing the rest from reference TRBV5-1 and TRBJ2-7, the complete variable domain is KAGVTQTPRYLIKTRGQQVTLSCSPISGHRSVSWYQQTPGQGLQFLFEYFSETQRNKGNFPGRFSGRQFSNSRSEMNVSTLELGDSALYLCASSWSGQLYEQYFGPGTRLTVT.

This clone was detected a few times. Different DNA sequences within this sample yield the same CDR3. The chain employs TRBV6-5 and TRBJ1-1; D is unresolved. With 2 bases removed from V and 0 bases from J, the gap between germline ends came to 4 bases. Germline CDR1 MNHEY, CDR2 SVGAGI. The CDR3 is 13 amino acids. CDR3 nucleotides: TGTGCCAGCAGTTACAGCTTGAACACTGAAGCTTTCTTT. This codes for CASSYSLNTEAFF.

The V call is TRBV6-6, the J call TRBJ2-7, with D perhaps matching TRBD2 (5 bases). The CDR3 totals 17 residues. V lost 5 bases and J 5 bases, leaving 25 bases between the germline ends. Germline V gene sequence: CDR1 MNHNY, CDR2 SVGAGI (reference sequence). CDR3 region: CASSHVDKRLLVHEQYF. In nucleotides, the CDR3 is TGTGCCAGCAGTCACGTCGATAAGCGGCTTCTTGTCCACGAGCAGTACTTC.

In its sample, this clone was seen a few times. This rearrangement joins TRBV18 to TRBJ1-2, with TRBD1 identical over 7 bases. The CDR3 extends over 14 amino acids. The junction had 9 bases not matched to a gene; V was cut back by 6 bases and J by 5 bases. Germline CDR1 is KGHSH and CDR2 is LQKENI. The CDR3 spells CASSQKTGVYGYTF. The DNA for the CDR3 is TGTGCCAGCTCTCAGAAAACAGGGGTTTATGGCTACACCTTC.

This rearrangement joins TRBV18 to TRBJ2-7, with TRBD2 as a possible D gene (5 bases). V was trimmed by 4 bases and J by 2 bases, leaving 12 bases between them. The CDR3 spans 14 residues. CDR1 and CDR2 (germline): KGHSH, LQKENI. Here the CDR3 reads CASSLATDTYEQYF. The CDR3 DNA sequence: TGTGCCAGCTCACTAGCGACGGATACCTACGAGCAGTACTTC.

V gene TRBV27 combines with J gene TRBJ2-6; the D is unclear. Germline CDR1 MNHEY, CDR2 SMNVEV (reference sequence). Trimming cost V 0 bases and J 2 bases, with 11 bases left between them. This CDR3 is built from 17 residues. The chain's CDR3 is CASSLSGSHPGANVLTF. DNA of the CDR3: TGTGCCAGCAGTTTATCGGGCAGTCATCCTGGGGCCAACGTCCTGACTTTC.

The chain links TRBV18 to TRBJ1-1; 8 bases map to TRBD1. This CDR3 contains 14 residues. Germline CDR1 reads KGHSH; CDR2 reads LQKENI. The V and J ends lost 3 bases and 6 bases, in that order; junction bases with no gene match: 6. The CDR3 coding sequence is TGTGCCAGCTCACCGGGACTACAGGGGGCTGAAGCTTTCTTT. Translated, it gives CASSPGLQGAEAFF.

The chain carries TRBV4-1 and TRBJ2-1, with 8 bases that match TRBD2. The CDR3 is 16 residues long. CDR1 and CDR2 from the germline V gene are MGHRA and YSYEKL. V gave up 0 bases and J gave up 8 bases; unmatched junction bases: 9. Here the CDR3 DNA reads TGCGCCAGCAGCCAAGATGTGCGACGGGAGGGCTATGAGCAGTTCTTC. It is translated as CASSQDVRREGYEQFF.

As DNA, the CDR3 is TGCGCCAGCAGCTTGGGTTGGGCGAACACTGAAGCTTTCTTT. This codes for CASSLGWANTEAFF. The V and J genes are TRBV5-1 and TRBJ1-1, with D hard to call. V lost 0 bases and J 1 base, leaving 7 bases between the germline ends. The CDR3 is 14 amino acids. The V gene's germline CDR1 is SGHRS and CDR2 YFSETQ.

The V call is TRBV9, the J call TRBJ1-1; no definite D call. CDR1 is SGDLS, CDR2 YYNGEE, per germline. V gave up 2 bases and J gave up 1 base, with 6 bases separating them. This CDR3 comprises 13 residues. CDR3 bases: TGTGCCAGCAGCGTTCGACAGAACACTGAAGCTTTCTTT. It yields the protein CASSVRQNTEAFF.

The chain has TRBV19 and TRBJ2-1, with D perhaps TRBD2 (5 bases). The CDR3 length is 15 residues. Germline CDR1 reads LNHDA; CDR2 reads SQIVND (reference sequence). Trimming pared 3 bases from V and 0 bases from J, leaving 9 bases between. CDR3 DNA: TGTGCCAGTAGTATTGGGAGCAGCTCCTACAATGAGCAGTTCTTC. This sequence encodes CASSIGSSSYNEQFF.

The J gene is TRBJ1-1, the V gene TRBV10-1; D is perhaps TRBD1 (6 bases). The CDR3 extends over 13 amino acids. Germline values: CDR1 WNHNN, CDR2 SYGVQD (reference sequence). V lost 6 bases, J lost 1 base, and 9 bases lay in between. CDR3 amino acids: CASSGQPNTEAFF. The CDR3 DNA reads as TGCGCCAGCAGCGGACAGCCGAACACTGAAGCTTTCTTT.

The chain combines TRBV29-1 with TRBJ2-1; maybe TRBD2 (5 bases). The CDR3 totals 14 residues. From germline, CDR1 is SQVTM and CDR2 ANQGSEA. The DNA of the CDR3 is TGCGGGCTTCTTGGGAGCCCTTCCTACAATGAGCAGTTCTTC. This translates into CGLLGSPSYNEQFF.

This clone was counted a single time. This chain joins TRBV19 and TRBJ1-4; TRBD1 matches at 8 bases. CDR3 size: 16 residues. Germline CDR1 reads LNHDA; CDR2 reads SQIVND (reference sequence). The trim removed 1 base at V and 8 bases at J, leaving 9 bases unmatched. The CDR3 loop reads CASSIVMTGDEEKLFF. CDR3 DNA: TGTGCCAGTAGTATAGTTATGACAGGGGATGAAGAAAAACTGTTTTTT.

CDR3 nucleotide sequence: TGTGCCACCAGCAGAGGACAGGGAATCAATGAGCAGTTCTTC. Amino acids: CATSRGQGINEQFF. The V and J genes are TRBV15 and TRBJ2-1; TRBD1 aligns across 7 bases. The CDR3 totals 14 residues. Per germline, CDR1 LNHNV and CDR2 YYDKDF (reference sequence). The junction had 3 bases not matched to a gene; V was cut back by 1 base and J by 6 bases.

The CDR3 nucleotides read TGTGCCTGGAGTCCCGGGACTTCTTACAATGAGCAGTTCTTC. It translates to CAWSPGTSYNEQFF. The rearrangement uses TRBV30 and TRBJ2-1, with D possibly TRBD2 on 6 matching bases. The V end lost 2 bases, the J end lost 4 bases, and 12 bases lay between the germline ends. The CDR3 loop spans 14 amino acids. CDR1 and CDR2 from the germline V gene are GTSNPN and SVGIG (reference sequence).

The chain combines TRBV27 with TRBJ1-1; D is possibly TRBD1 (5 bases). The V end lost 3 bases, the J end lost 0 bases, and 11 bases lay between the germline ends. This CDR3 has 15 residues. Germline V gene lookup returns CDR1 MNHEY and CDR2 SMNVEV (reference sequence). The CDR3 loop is CASSFGGYVNTEAFF. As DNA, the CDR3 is TGTGCCAGCAGTTTCGGGGGGTACGTGAACACTGAAGCTTTCTTT.

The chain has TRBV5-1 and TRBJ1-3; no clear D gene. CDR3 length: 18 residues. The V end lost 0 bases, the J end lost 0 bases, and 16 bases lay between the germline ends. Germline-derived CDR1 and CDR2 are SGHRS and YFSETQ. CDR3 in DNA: TGCGCCAGCAGCTTGGCTTCACTAGACCTGTTCTCTGGAAACACCATATATTTT. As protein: CASSLASLDLFSGNTIYF.

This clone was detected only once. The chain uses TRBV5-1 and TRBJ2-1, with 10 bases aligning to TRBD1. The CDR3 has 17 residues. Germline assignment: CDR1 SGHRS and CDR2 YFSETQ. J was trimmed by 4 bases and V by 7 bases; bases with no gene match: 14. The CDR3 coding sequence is TGCGCCAGCTCTCCGGGACAGGGGTACTTCGCTTACAATGAGCAGTTCTTC. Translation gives CASSPGQGYFAYNEQFF.

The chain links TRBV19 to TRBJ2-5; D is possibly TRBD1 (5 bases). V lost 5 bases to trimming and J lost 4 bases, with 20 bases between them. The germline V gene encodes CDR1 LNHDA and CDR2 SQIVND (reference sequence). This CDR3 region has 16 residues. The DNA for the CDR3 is TGTGCCAGTAGTTCCAAGGTGGGGCGGACGAGAGAGACCCAGTACTTC. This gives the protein CASSSKVGRTRETQYF.

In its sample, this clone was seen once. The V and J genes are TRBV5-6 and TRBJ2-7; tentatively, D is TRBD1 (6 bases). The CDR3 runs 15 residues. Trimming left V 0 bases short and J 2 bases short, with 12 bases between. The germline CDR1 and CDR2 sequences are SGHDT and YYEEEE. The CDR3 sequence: CASSLGDIGPYEQYF. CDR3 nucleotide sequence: TGTGCCAGCAGCTTGGGGGACATTGGTCCCTACGAGCAGTACTTC.

The DNA of the CDR3 is TGCGCCAGTGGCCCGACCCAGTACTTC. Translated, it gives CASGPTQYF. The rearrangement links TRBV10-2 to TRBJ2-5; D is unresolved. The V end was cut by 9 bases, the J end by 7 bases, with 6 bases between. Germline V CDR1 and CDR2: WSHSY, SAAADI. The CDR3 totals 9 residues.

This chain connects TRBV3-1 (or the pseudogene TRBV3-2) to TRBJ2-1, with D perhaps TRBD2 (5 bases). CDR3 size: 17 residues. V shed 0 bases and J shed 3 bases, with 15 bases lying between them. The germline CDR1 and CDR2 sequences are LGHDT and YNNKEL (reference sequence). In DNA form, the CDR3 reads TGTGCCAGCAGCCAAGAGATGGCTAGCATATACTACAATGAGCAGTTCTTC. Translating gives CASSQEMASIYYNEQFF.

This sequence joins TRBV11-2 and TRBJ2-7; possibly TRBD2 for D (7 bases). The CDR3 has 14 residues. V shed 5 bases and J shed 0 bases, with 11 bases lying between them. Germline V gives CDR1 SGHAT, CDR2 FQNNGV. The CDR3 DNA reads TGTGCCAGCAGCATAGGGGGGGACTCCTACGAGCAGTACTTC. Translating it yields CASSIGGDSYEQYF.

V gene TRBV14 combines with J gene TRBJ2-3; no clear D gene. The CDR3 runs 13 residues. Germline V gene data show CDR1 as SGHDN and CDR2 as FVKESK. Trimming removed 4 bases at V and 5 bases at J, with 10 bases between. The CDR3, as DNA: TGTGCCAGCAGCCGCTATAGTGGAGATACGCAGTATTTT. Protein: CASSRYSGDTQYF.

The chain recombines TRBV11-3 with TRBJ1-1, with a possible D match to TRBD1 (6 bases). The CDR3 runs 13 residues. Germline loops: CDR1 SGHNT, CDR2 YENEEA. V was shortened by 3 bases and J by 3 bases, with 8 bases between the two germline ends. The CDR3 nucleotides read TGTGCCAGCAGCTTTGAGGGGGACACTGAAGCTTTCTTT. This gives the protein CASSFEGDTEAFF.

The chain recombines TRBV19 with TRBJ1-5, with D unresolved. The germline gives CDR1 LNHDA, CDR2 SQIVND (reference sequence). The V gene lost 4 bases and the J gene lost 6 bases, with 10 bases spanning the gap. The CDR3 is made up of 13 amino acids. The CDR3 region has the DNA TGTGCCAGTAGTACTATCGTTGGTCAGCCCCAGCATTTT. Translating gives CASSTIVGQPQHF.